The 27 T cell receptor beta chains listed next were all sequenced from one sample in a study of CD8+ T cells in alopecia areata. TCR sequencing used cDNA made by reverse transcription of extracted RNA. Repertoires were generated with immunoSEQ multiplex PCR, while TCRdb's copy carries only in-frame clones and drops some. The table has 150,000 or so clones, 45% to 60% seen once. The material sequenced was CD4+ T cells sorted from blood. All receptors derive from a human donor with alopecia areata.

This clone turned up a few times. This sequence joins TRBV2 and TRBJ2-1, with D possibly being TRBD2 (6 bases). Germline V gene lookup returns CDR1 SNHLY and CDR2 FYNNEI. The germline V and J ends were trimmed by 6 bases and 5 bases, with 17 bases remaining between them. The CDR3 has 15 amino acids. The CDR3 here is CASRILASYNNEQFF. The CDR3 DNA is TGTGCCAGCAGAATCCTAGCGAGTTATAACAATGAGCAGTTCTTC.

The chain has TRBV5-6 and TRBJ2-3; no clear D. Trimming took off 0 bases at V and 1 base at J, with 9 bases between the two ends. The germline V gene has CDR1 SGHDT and CDR2 YYEEEE. The CDR3 consists of 15 residues. The CDR3 DNA is TGTGCCAGCAGCTTGGAGTTGGCGGGCACAGATACGCAGTATTTT. This encodes CASSLELAGTDTQYF.

This clone was seen ten or more times. The chain has TRBV19 and TRBJ1-5; D is undetermined. The germline V and J ends were trimmed by 7 bases and 6 bases, with 10 bases remaining between them. Germline-derived CDR1 and CDR2 are LNHDA and SQIVND (reference sequence). The CDR3 is 12 amino acids. Here the CDR3 reads CASTSTSQPQHF. The CDR3 nucleotides read TGTGCCAGTACCTCTACCTCTCAGCCCCAGCATTTT.

The J gene is TRBJ1-1, the V gene TRBV5-1; D call uncertain. Trimming stripped 0 bases from V and 6 bases from J, with 9 bases between. This CDR3 comprises 13 residues. Looked up from germline, CDR1 is SGHRS and CDR2 is YFSETQ. CDR3 sequence reads: CASSLGPGAEAFF. In DNA, the CDR3 is TGCGCCAGCAGCTTGGGGCCGGGCGCTGAAGCTTTCTTT.

This CDR3 reads CASSPGTSISNEQFF. The CDR3 region has the DNA TGCGCCAGCAGCCCCGGGACTAGTATATCCAATGAGCAGTTCTTC. The V call is TRBV4-1, the J call TRBJ2-1; 8 nucleotides agree with TRBD2. With 4 bases clipped from V and 6 bases from J, the junction kept 8 bases outside the gene matches. Germline V gives CDR1 MGHRA, CDR2 YSYEKL. The length of the CDR3 is 15 residues.

This clone was counted once. The genes are TRBV5-4 and TRBJ2-3; maybe TRBD2 (6 bases). V was cut by 1 base and J by 5 bases, with 14 bases left in between. CDR3 length: 15 amino acids. Germline V gene data show CDR1 as SGHNT and CDR2 as YYREEE (reference sequence). CDR3 in amino acids: CASSLTGAREDTQYF. The DNA of the CDR3 is TGTGCCAGCAGCTTGACGGGAGCCCGAGAAGATACGCAGTATTTT.

The chain has TRBV5-1 and TRBJ2-2, with D possibly being TRBD2 (6 bases). Trimming shortened V by 3 bases and J by 9 bases, and 9 bases separated the two germline ends. Looked up from germline, CDR1 is SGHRS and CDR2 is YFSETQ. This CDR3 contains 12 residues. The DNA of the CDR3 is TGCGCCAGCAGCTCGGAGGGCCGGGAGCTGTTTTTT. Encoded protein: CASSSEGRELFF.

The J gene is TRBJ2-5, the V gene TRBV5-1; D unclear. V gave up 4 bases and J gave up 5 bases, with 9 bases separating them. The CDR3 is 12 amino acids. Germline V CDR1 and CDR2: SGHRS, YFSETQ. The CDR3 spells CASSRAGETQYF. Written as DNA, the CDR3 is TGCGCCAGCAGCCGGGCCGGGGAGACCCAGTACTTC.

A note on this clone: A read error may account for a junction end that differs from germline. The chain carries TRBV29-1 and TRBJ2-4; D is unresolved. This CDR3 has 8 amino acids. Germline V lookup: CDR1 SQVTM, CDR2 ANQGSEA. The DNA of the CDR3 is TGCAGCGTTGAAGGAGGAGAGTTC. This sequence encodes CSVEGGEF.

The sample holds a few counts of this clone. The sample has other DNA sequences that encode this CDR3 too. The chain links TRBV29-1 to TRBJ1-1; TRBD1 matches at 7 bases. V trimming: 6 bases; J trimming: 4 bases; junction bases outside the gene matches: 2. There are 11 residues in the CDR3. Germline V gives CDR1 SQVTM, CDR2 ANQGSEA. This CDR3 is CSVDRATEAFF. The CDR3 bases are TGCAGCGTCGACAGGGCCACTGAAGCTTTCTTT.

This clone was seen a single time. This sample also contains other DNA sequences that code for the same CDR3. The chain has TRBV4-1 and TRBJ2-1; D gene ambiguous. Germline values: CDR1 MGHRA, CDR2 YSYEKL. V lost 1 base, J lost 7 bases, and 11 bases lay in between. The length of the CDR3 is 14 residues. This chain's CDR3 is CASSQGPAGNEQFF. The CDR3 DNA sequence: TGCGCCAGCAGCCAAGGCCCAGCCGGGAATGAGCAGTTCTTC.

In its sample, this clone was seen a few times. J is TRBJ1-1 and V is TRBV29-1, with D tentatively TRBD1 (6 bases). V was trimmed by 4 bases and J by 8 bases, leaving 17 bases between them. Per germline, CDR1 SQVTM and CDR2 ANQGSEA. The CDR3 is 13 amino acids. DNA for the CDR3: TGCAGCGTTGGGGTTCGGACAGCCCGAGAAGCTTTCTTT. Its translation is CSVGVRTAREAFF.

This rearrangement joins TRBV5-1 to TRBJ2-1, with 9 nucleotides matching TRBD2. CDR1 and CDR2 from the germline V gene are SGHRS and YFSETQ. The length of the CDR3 is 18 residues. After removal of 2 bases from V and 5 bases from J, the junction contained 14 bases not matched to a gene. The CDR3 region has the DNA TGCGCCAGCAGCTTAGGGAAACTAGCGGGCAGTTTCAACAATGAGCAGTTCTTC. It yields the protein CASSLGKLAGSFNNEQFF.

This clone was seen a handful of times. The rearrangement links TRBV28 to TRBJ2-1, with 11 nucleotides matching TRBD1. Germline V gene lookup returns CDR1 MDHEN and CDR2 SYDVKM. V was clipped by 7 bases and J by 6 bases; unmatched bases: 8. The CDR3 sequence is 15 residues long. CDR3 bases: TGTGCCAGCATAGGACAGGGGGCGATGAGCAATGAGCAGTTCTTC. Amino acid sequence: CASIGQGAMSNEQFF.

This clone was seen a handful of times. The V gene is TRBV10-3, the J gene TRBJ2-3; D remains ambiguous. Trimming cost V 6 bases and J 0 bases, with 4 bases left between them. Germline V lookup: CDR1 ENHRY, CDR2 SYGVKD. This CDR3 comprises 12 residues. DNA for the CDR3: TGTGCCATCAGAGGGAGCACAGATACGCAGTATTTT. Protein sequence: CAIRGSTDTQYF.

This clone was seen only once. The CDR3 region is CARGSSYNEQFF. CDR3 coding DNA: TGTGCCAGGGGGAGCTCCTACAATGAGCAGTTCTTC. The rearrangement uses TRBV2 and TRBJ2-1; tentatively, D is TRBD2 (5 bases). Trimming took off 9 bases at V and 0 bases at J, with 6 bases between the two ends. Germline-derived CDR1 and CDR2 are SNHLY and FYNNEI. The CDR3 has 12 amino acids. The entire variable domain, with the rest obtained from reference TRBV2 and TRBJ2-1, is as follows: EPEVTQTPSHQVTQMGQEVILRCVPISNHLYFYWYRQILGQKVEFLVSFYNNEISEKSEIFDDQFSVERPDGSNFTLKIRSTKLEDSAMYFCARGSSYNEQFFGPGTRLTVL.

The genes are TRBV7-2 and TRBJ2-7; TRBD2 matches 8 bases. This CDR3 contains 15 residues. J was trimmed by 3 bases and V by 5 bases; bases with no gene match: 9. Germline V lookup: CDR1 SGHTA, CDR2 FQGNSA. The chain's CDR3 is CASSIHTGTSYEQYF. The CDR3 region has the DNA TGTGCCAGCAGCATACACACCGGGACTAGCTACGAGCAGTACTTC.

The gene calls are TRBV2 and TRBJ1-5; perhaps TRBD1 as D (6 bases). Trimming removed 1 base at V and 2 bases at J, with 9 bases between. The CDR3 consists of 15 residues. CDR1 SNHLY and CDR2 FYNNEI come from the germline V gene. CDR3 coding DNA: TGTGCCAGCAGTGAAGAACGGGGGCGCAATCAGCCCCAGCATTTT. It encodes CASSEERGRNQPQHF.

The sample holds a few counts of this clone. This chain uses TRBV2 with TRBJ2-3, with 10 bases that match TRBD2. The CDR3 sequence is 14 residues long. Trimming took 7 bases from V and 5 from J; bases not matched to a gene: 6. Germline values: CDR1 SNHLY, CDR2 FYNNEI. In nucleotides, the CDR3 is TGTGCCAGCAAGCGGGAGGGCCCTGGAGATACGCAGTATTTT. Its protein is CASKREGPGDTQYF.

V gene TRBV2 combines with J gene TRBJ2-5; 7 bases align to TRBD1. CDR1 and CDR2 from the germline V gene are SNHLY and FYNNEI. The V segment lost 6 bases and the J segment 0 bases; nucleotides outside the gene matches: 10. The CDR3 has 16 residues. The CDR3 region is CASSLGTAVHQETQYF. The CDR3 region has the DNA TGTGCCAGCAGCCTGGGGACAGCTGTCCACCAAGAGACCCAGTACTTC.

Only a few counts were recorded for this clone. The J gene is TRBJ2-7, the V gene TRBV6-5; D is unresolved. Germline V gene sequence: CDR1 MNHEY, CDR2 SVGAGI. The V gene lost 4 bases and the J gene lost 7 bases, with 20 bases spanning the gap. CDR3 length: 15 residues. In nucleotides, the CDR3 is TGTGCCAGCAGTTCCTTCGTCCCCATGAGACGGGAGCAGTACTTC. Residues: CASSSFVPMRREQYF.

The CDR3: CSAKQGGNYGYTF. The CDR3 DNA sequence: TGCAGCGCCAAACAGGGGGGGAACTATGGCTACACCTTC. The gene calls are TRBV29-1 and TRBJ1-2, with 8 bases identical to TRBD1. Trimming at V came to 7 bases and at J to 2 bases, leaving 6 bases not matched to a gene. From germline, CDR1 is SQVTM and CDR2 ANQGSEA. CDR3 length: 13 residues.

CDR3 in DNA: TGTGCCAGCAGCTTATGGGGGGCTGGTACAGATACGCAGTATTTT. Translating gives CASSLWGAGTDTQYF. The rearrangement joins TRBV7-2 to TRBJ2-3; D is tentatively TRBD1 or TRBD2 (6 bases each). The V and J ends lost 2 bases and 3 bases respectively, with 12 bases between them. This CDR3 spans 15 amino acids. Per the germline V gene, CDR1 is SGHTA and CDR2 is FQGNSA.

This clone has only a few counts. The rearrangement links TRBV11-2 to TRBJ1-1, with D perhaps matching TRBD1 (5 bases). Trimming removed 7 bases from V and 10 bases from J, with 16 bases in between. The V gene's germline CDR1 is SGHAT and CDR2 FQNNGV. The CDR3 covers 12 residues. The CDR3: CASIGVGAGAFF. CDR3 nucleotides: TGTGCCAGCATCGGAGTTGGGGCGGGAGCTTTCTTT.

The CDR3 sequence: CASNLGQNYGYTF. CDR3 nucleotide sequence: TGTGCCAGTAACCTGGGACAGAACTATGGCTACACCTTC. The chain combines TRBV28 with TRBJ1-2; 7 bases map to TRBD1. Per germline, CDR1 MDHEN and CDR2 SYDVKM. The CDR3 extends over 13 amino acids. With 9 bases clipped from V and 2 bases from J, the junction kept 6 bases outside the gene matches.

A few counts support this clone. This chain connects TRBV27 to TRBJ2-7; D remains ambiguous. The CDR3 spans 14 residues. The germline CDR1 and CDR2 sequences are MNHEY and SMNVEV (reference sequence). V lost 5 bases and J lost 3, with 14 bases in between. DNA for the CDR3: TGTGCCAGCAGTACCCTTACGCCCGGCTACGAGCAGTACTTC. Its protein is CASSTLTPGYEQYF.

The V gene is TRBV5-1, the J gene TRBJ2-3; D ambiguous. Per the germline V gene, CDR1 is SGHRS and CDR2 is YFSETQ. V lost 8 bases and J 0 bases, leaving 19 bases between the germline ends. CDR3 length: 16 amino acids. CDR3 nucleotides: TGCGCCAGAACTCATGGTCGGACGAGAAGCACAGATACGCAGTATTTT. Residues: CARTHGRTRSTDTQYF.